The clone carrying this TCR beta chain was seen only a few times. Its antigen is not identified. The sample comes from a study of cytomegalovirus exposure and HLA in healthy donors. For the study at large: Of all 400 or so donors who were genotyped, about 84% belonged to the Caucasian-associated ancestry cluster. Study results and caveats: Most TCR sequences proved rare, with some public TCRs found in many donors.

The germline CDR1 and CDR2 sequences are GTSNPN and SVGIG (reference sequence). This CDR3 has 14 amino acids. The V and J ends lost 1 base and 8 bases respectively, with 14 bases between them. The PCR employed 60 Vbeta primers together with 13 Jbeta primers. The repertoire was sequenced with immunoSEQ multiplex PCR; TCRdb's copy has only in-frame clones and lacks some. The table records about 120,000 clones, 63% of them present only once. The sample was PBMCs. V usage is TRBV30 and J usage is TRBJ1-4, with D unclear. The source of this sequence is a man between 35 and 55 years old in good health and CMV-seropositive. CDR3 loop: CAWSGGKGEEKLFF. In DNA, the CDR3 is TGTGCCTGGAGTGGAGGGAAAGGAGAAGAAAAACTGTTTTTT.